The 17 T cell receptor beta chains presented below share a single source sample, sequenced in a study of control samples from healthy donors and cancer patients. The table came from immunoSEQ multiplex PCR; TCRdb's copy has only in-frame clones and leaves some out. The sample comprises 150,000 to 200,000 clones, 91% of which are singletons, and less than 1.6% rests with the top ten. Sequencing was performed on blood. These receptors all stem from a woman aged 30 to 39 in good health.

The J gene is TRBJ2-6, the V gene TRBV5-1; D unresolved. CDR1 and CDR2 from the germline V gene are SGHRS and YFSETQ. This CDR3 has 14 amino acids. V was trimmed by 4 bases and J by 0 bases, leaving 5 bases between them. DNA of the CDR3: TGCGCCAGCAGCAGGGACTCTGGGGCCAACGTCCTGACTTTC. Protein: CASSRDSGANVLTF. Full variable domain (remainder filled in from reference TRBV5-1 and TRBJ2-6): KAGVTQTPRYLIKTRGQQVTLSCSPISGHRSVSWYQQTPGQGLQFLFEYFSETQRNKGNFPGRFSGRQFSNSRSEMNVSTLELGDSALYLCASSRDSGANVLTFGAGSRLTVL.

V and J are TRBV7-9 and TRBJ1-3; 7 bases fit TRBD1. This CDR3 spans 14 amino acids. Germline lookup yields CDR1 SEHNR and CDR2 FQNEAQ (reference sequence). V trimming: 5 bases; J trimming: 4 bases; junction bases outside the gene matches: 5. In DNA, the CDR3 is TGTGCCAGCAGCGTACAGGGGAGGGGAAACACCATATATTTT. This sequence encodes CASSVQGRGNTIYF.

The chain links TRBV5-1 to TRBJ1-6; the D is unclear. Germline CDR1 SGHRS, CDR2 YFSETQ. This CDR3 comprises 16 residues. V was cut by 0 bases and J by 0 bases, with 7 bases left in between. This CDR3 is CASSLGLSSYNSPLHF. The CDR3 DNA reads as TGCGCCAGCAGCTTGGGCCTCTCCTCCTATAATTCACCCCTCCACTTT.

The rearrangement joins TRBV5-6 to TRBJ2-7; 11 bases are shared with TRBD1. J gave up 5 bases and V 0 bases, and 1 base lay outside the gene matches. This CDR3 region has 14 residues. Looked up from germline, CDR1 is SGHDT and CDR2 is YYEEEE. The CDR3 loop reads CASSLGTGGHEQYF. The CDR3 nucleotides are TGTGCCAGCAGCTTGGGGACAGGGGGCCACGAGCAGTACTTC. The variable domain in full, completed from reference TRBV5-6 and TRBJ2-7, reads DAGVTQSPTHLIKTRGQQVTLRCSPKSGHDTVSWYQQALGQGPQFIFQYYEEEERQRGNFPDRFSGHQFPNYSSELNVNALLLGDSALYLCASSLGTGGHEQYFGPGTRLTVT.

This chain uses TRBV5-4 with TRBJ2-2, with unresolved D. The CDR3 loop spans 15 amino acids. Germline CDR1 is SGHNT and CDR2 is YYREEE (reference sequence). Trimming removed 0 bases at V and 0 bases at J, with 6 bases between. CDR3 DNA sequence: TGTGCCAGCAGCTTGGGACGCTCGAACACCGGGGAGCTGTTTTTT. Its protein product is CASSLGRSNTGELFF.

This chain connects TRBV6-2 or TRBV6-3 to TRBJ1-2; the D is unclear. This CDR3 is 14 amino acids long. Trimming left V 1 base short and J 0 bases short, with 6 bases between. Germline values: CDR1 MNHEY, CDR2 SVGEGT. CDR3 loop: CASSYYSTNYGYTF. The CDR3 DNA is TGTGCCAGCAGTTACTACAGCACTAACTATGGCTACACCTTC.

This clone was seen a single time. V usage is TRBV4-2 and J usage is TRBJ2-5; D may match TRBD1 or TRBD2 (5 bases each). The CDR3 extends over 14 amino acids. Germline V lookup: CDR1 LGHNA, CDR2 YNFKEQ. V was trimmed by 3 bases and J by 5 bases, leaving 13 bases between them. CDR3: CASSQGEMGETQYF. In nucleotides, the CDR3 is TGTGCCAGCAGCCAGGGGGAGATGGGGGAGACCCAGTACTTC.

The chain uses TRBV5-6 and TRBJ1-6, with 7 bases fitting TRBD1. The J segment lost 4 bases and the V segment lost 1 base, leaving 2 bases of the junction unmatched. From germline, CDR1 is SGHDT and CDR2 YYEEEE. The CDR3 is 15 residues long. In nucleotides, the CDR3 is TGTGCCAGCAGCTTGCCAGGGGGTTATAATTCACCCCTCCACTTT. Encoded protein: CASSLPGGYNSPLHF.

This chain joins TRBV21-1 and TRBJ2-2. TRBV21-1 has pseudogene status. CDR3 length: 14 amino acids. CDR3 in amino acids: CASSNGTDTGELFF. The CDR3 DNA reads TGTGCCAGCAGCAATGGGACGGACACCGGGGAGCTGTTTTTT.

The gene calls are TRBV5-1 and TRBJ2-3; 9 bases line up with TRBD1. J lost 3 bases, V lost 4 bases, and 6 bases had no gene match. Germline-derived CDR1 and CDR2 are SGHRS and YFSETQ. The CDR3 spans 15 residues. CDR3 DNA: TGCGCCAGCAGCCCCCGGACAGGGGAGACAGATACGCAGTATTTT. Amino acid sequence: CASSPRTGETDTQYF.

The rearrangement joins TRBV25-1 to TRBJ2-3, with 10 nucleotides matching TRBD1. This CDR3 region has 15 residues. The V segment lost 3 bases and the J segment 3 bases; nucleotides outside the gene matches: 3. Germline V gives CDR1 MGHDK, CDR2 SYGVNS. CDR3 residues: CASSDPGQGTDTQYF. DNA of the CDR3: TGTGCCAGCAGTGACCCGGGACAGGGGACAGATACGCAGTATTTT. Using reference TRBV25-1 and TRBJ2-3 for the parts outside the CDR3, the full variable domain is EADIYQTPRYLVIGTGKKITLECSQTMGHDKMYWYQQDPGMELHLIHYSYGVNSTEKGDLSSESTVSRIRTEHFPLTLESARPSHTSQYLCASSDPGQGTDTQYFGPGTRLTVL.

The genes are TRBV2 and TRBJ2-3; the match to TRBD1 covers 8 bases. Germline V gene sequence: CDR1 SNHLY, CDR2 FYNNEI. This CDR3 has 15 residues. V lost 6 bases, J lost 3 bases, and 8 bases stayed unmatched. The CDR3 sequence: CASRNQGAQTDTQYF. CDR3 coding DNA: TGTGCCAGCAGGAACCAGGGGGCGCAGACAGATACGCAGTATTTT.

The chain uses TRBV7-3 and TRBJ2-1; 9 bases fit TRBD2. This CDR3 region has 15 residues. V lost 5 bases to trimming and J lost 3 bases; unmatched junction nucleotides: 5. Germline V gives CDR1 SGHTA, CDR2 FQGTGA. This CDR3 is CASSPNSGSYNEQFF. CDR3 bases: TGTGCCAGCAGCCCGAATAGCGGGAGCTACAATGAGCAGTTCTTC.

The chain's CDR3 is CASSMETGGYEQYF. CDR3 DNA sequence: TGTGCCAGTAGTATGGAGACAGGGGGCTACGAGCAGTACTTC. The chain joins TRBV19 to TRBJ2-7; TRBD1 matches at 9 bases. This CDR3 has 14 amino acids. Germline assignment: CDR1 LNHDA and CDR2 SQIVND (reference sequence). The V and J ends lost 3 bases and 3 bases, in that order; junction bases with no gene match: 3.

By share of the sample, this clone is medium-sized (0.01 to 0.1%). The chain uses TRBV3-1 (or the pseudogene TRBV3-2) and TRBJ2-5, with D tentatively TRBD2 (6 bases). The V gene lost 3 bases and the J gene lost 4 bases, with 15 bases spanning the gap. Germline lookup yields CDR1 LGHDT and CDR2 YNNKEL (reference sequence). The CDR3 runs 15 residues. CDR3 protein: CASSQGPGRGETQYF. The DNA of the CDR3 is TGTGCCAGCAGCCAGGGCCCAGGGCGGGGAGAGACCCAGTACTTC.

The chain uses TRBV29-1 and TRBJ2-5; 8 bases align to TRBD1. V was pared by 7 bases and J by 2 bases, with 6 bases of the junction left unmatched. Germline V gene data show CDR1 as SQVTM and CDR2 as ANQGSEA. The CDR3 consists of 13 residues. The CDR3 DNA reads as TGCAGCGCCCGGACAGGGTCGCAAGAGACCCAGTACTTC. It translates to CSARTGSQETQYF.

The rearrangement joins TRBV7-2 to TRBJ2-5; 13 bases are shared with TRBD2. V lost 5 bases, J lost 5 bases, and 5 bases stayed unmatched. This CDR3 contains 15 residues. Looked up from germline, CDR1 is SGHTA and CDR2 is FQGNSA. The CDR3 sequence is CASSRTSGGYETQYF. The CDR3, as DNA: TGTGCCAGCAGCCGGACTAGCGGGGGTTATGAGACCCAGTACTTC.